This TCR beta chain was obtained from a study of blood T cell repertoires in COVID-19. About the research overall: Acute and convalescent COVID-19 samples came from the United States, Italy and Spain. T cells, B-cell-depleted T cells, or PBMCs supplied cDNA or gDNA.

Repertoires were generated with immunoSEQ multiplex PCR, while TCRdb's copy carries only in-frame clones and drops some. The sample has around 140,000 clones; 75% to 90% are singletons. With 2 bases removed from V and 3 bases from J, the gap between germline ends came to 10 bases. Germline lookup yields CDR1 SGHTA and CDR2 FQGNSA. This CDR3 has 14 amino acids. The V and J genes are TRBV7-2 and TRBJ1-2, with D tentatively TRBD1 (6 bases). This clonotype was obtained from a man aged 50-60 years with active or convalescent COVID-19. Sequencing input: peripheral blood. The CDR3 DNA sequence: TGTGCCAGCAGCTTAACACAGGGCGACTATGGCTACACCTTC. Translation gives CASSLTQGDYGYTF.